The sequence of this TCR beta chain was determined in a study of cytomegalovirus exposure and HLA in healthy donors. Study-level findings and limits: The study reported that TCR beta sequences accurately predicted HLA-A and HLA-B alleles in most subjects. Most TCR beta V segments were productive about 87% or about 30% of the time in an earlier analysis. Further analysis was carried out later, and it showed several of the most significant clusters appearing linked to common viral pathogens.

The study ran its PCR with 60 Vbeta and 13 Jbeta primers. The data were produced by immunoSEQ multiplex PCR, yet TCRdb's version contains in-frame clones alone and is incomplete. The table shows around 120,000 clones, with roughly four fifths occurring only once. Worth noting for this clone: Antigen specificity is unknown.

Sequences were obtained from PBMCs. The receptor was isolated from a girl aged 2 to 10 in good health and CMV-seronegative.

CDR3 bases: TGTGCCTGGAGTCGAAATTCGGGGTCCGGAAACACCATATATTTT. This translates into CAWSRNSGSGNTIYF. J is TRBJ1-3 and V is TRBV30; no reliable D call. The V gene lost 2 bases and the J gene lost 4 bases, with 15 bases spanning the gap. Germline V lookup: CDR1 GTSNPN, CDR2 SVGIG (reference sequence). This CDR3 has 15 residues.